The rows below give T cell receptor beta chains drawn from one sample of a study of neoadjuvant anti-PD-1 for oral cavity cancer. This table comes from immunoSEQ multiplex PCR, and its TCRdb copy is limited to in-frame clones, with some not included. The sample carries about 68,000 clones, approximately 85% recorded once. Material: PBMCs, obtained after nivolumab (anti-PD-1) treatment. The receptors shown here come from a person aged 35-79 years with oral cavity squamous cell carcinoma. Each CDR3 is given with its conserved first and last residue. D genes are given only for firm matches. Only some rows state a clone size, as once, few, many or a class for expanded clones.

D,J,size,V,length,CDR3,DNA
-,TRBJ1-2,-,TRBV2,13,CASSLGPQMGYTF,TGTGCCAGTTCCTTGGGACCCCAAATGGGCTACACCTTC
TRBD1,TRBJ1-2,-,TRBV9,14,CASWDGQGGYGYTF,TGTGCCAGCTGGGACGGACAGGGGGGTTATGGCTACACCTTC
-,TRBJ2-3,-,TRBV29-1,12,CSVERPPDTQYF,TGCAGCGTTGAAAGGCCCCCCGATACGCAGTATTTT
-,TRBJ1-1,-,TRBV28,13,CASSYKGRTEAFF,TGTGCCAGCAGTTACAAAGGGAGGACTGAAGCTTTCTTT
-,TRBJ2-1,-,TRBV25-1,13,CASTGQSYNEQFF,TGTGCCAGCACCGGACAGAGTTACAATGAGCAGTTCTTC
-,TRBJ1-3,-,TRBV11-2,17,CASSFRQEPGPGNTIYF,TGTGCCAGCAGCTTCCGACAGGAACCCGGACCTGGAAACACCATATATTTT
-,TRBJ2-6,once,TRBV9,14,CASSEGSGANVLTF,TGTGCCAGCAGTGAGGGTTCTGGGGCCAACGTCCTGACTTTC
-,TRBJ2-7,once,TRBV2,13,CASRSDWGYEQYF,TGTGCCAGCAGATCAGACTGGGGCTACGAGCAGTACTTC
TRBD1,TRBJ1-1,-,TRBV6-6,14,CASSLNPRTGEAFF,TGTGCCAGCAGTTTAAACCCTCGGACAGGTGAAGCTTTCTTT
TRBD1,TRBJ1-5,-,TRBV30,15,CAWSSGTGSNQPQHF,TGTGCCTGGAGTTCAGGGACAGGTAGCAATCAGCCCCAGCATTTT
TRBD1,TRBJ1-1,-,TRBV11-2,14,CASSWGQGRTEAFF,TGTGCCAGCAGCTGGGGACAGGGAAGGACTGAAGCTTTCTTT
TRBD1,TRBJ1-2,-,TRBV28,13,CASKTGVLYGYTF,TGTGCCAGCAAGACAGGGGTCCTCTATGGCTACACCTTC
-,TRBJ1-1,-,TRBV6-1,13,CASSPQMNTEAFF,TGTGCCAGCAGTCCCCAGATGAACACTGAAGCTTTCTTT
TRBD1,TRBJ1-4,-,TRBV19,15,CASTMPGQGLEKLFF,TGTGCCAGTACGATGCCGGGACAGGGGCTTGAAAAACTGTTTTTT
-,TRBJ1-3,few,TRBV30,15,CAWSIRDRAGNTIYF,TGTGCCTGGAGCATCCGGGACCGGGCAGGAAACACCATATATTTT
TRBD1,TRBJ2-1,-,TRBV6-1,14,CASREDRNYNEQFF,TGTGCCAGCAGGGAGGACAGGAACTACAATGAGCAGTTCTTC
-,TRBJ2-2,once,TRBV5-1,16,CASSLDGVSGTGELFF,TGCGCCAGCAGCTTGGATGGGGTATCTGGGACCGGGGAGCTGTTTTTT
TRBD2,TRBJ2-1,-,TRBV7-2,16,CASSLAPLAGGNEQFF,TGTGCCAGCAGCTTAGCCCCCTTAGCGGGAGGGAATGAGCAGTTCTTC